The 2 T cell receptor beta chains below all came from one sample that was sequenced in a study of molecular identifiers for immune sequencing clone quantification. TCRdb itself ran the PCR reads through MiXCR, one entry per CDR3 protein. The table includes about 640,000 distinct CDR3 sequences, about 20% detected once. The sequencing sample was made of naive CD8+ T cells from blood, with Jurkat cell RNA spiked in. Subset meaning: FACS-sorted CD8+CD4-CCR7+CD45RA+ naive T cells. Every receptor here comes from a human donor in good health. Some libraries in this study had Jurkat cell RNA spiked in.

The sample holds many counts of this clonotype. The chain joins TRBV18 to TRBJ2-1; 9 bases agree with TRBD1. The CDR3 is 16 residues long. Germline V gene data show CDR1 as KGHSH and CDR2 as LQKENI. V was pared by 0 bases and J by 3 bases, with 3 bases of the junction left unmatched. The CDR3 here is CASSPPRQGDYNEQFF. The CDR3 DNA is TGTGCCAGCTCACCACCGAGACAGGGGGACTACAATGAGCAGTTCTTC.

This clonotype was counted only a few times. The V gene is TRBV25-1, the J gene TRBJ1-4; D gene unclear. The CDR3 contains 15 residues. Trimming shortened V by 6 bases and J by 0 bases, and 11 bases separated the two germline ends. Germline CDR1 is MGHDK and CDR2 is SYGVNS. The CDR3 DNA follows: TGTGCCAGCAGCATGAACGGTGCAACTAATGAAAAACTGTTTTTT. It codes for CASSMNGATNEKLFF.